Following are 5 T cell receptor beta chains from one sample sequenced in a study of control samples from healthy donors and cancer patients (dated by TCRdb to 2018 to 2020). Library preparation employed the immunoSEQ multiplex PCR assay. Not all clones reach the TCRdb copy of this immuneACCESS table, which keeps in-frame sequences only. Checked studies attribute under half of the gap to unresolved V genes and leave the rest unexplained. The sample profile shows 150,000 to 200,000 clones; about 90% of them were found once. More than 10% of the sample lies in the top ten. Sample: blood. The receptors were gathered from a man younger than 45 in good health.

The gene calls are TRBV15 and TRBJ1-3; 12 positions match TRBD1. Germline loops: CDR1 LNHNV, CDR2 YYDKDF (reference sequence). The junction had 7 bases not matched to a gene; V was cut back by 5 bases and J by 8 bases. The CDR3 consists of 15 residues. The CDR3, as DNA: TGTGCCACCAGCGACGGGACAGGGGGCGCGGACACCATATATTTT. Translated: CATSDGTGGADTIYF. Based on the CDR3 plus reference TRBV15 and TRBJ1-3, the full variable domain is DAMVIQNPRYQVTQFGKPVTLSCSQTLNHNVMYWYQQKSSQAPKLLFHYYDKDFNNEADTPDNFQSRRPNTSFCFLDIRSPGLGDTAMYLCATSDGTGGADTIYFGEGSWLTVV.

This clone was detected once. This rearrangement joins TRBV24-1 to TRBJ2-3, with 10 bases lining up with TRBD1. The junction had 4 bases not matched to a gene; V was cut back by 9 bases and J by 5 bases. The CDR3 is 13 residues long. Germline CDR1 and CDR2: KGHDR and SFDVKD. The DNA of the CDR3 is TGTGCCACCTCCGGGACAGGGGTAGATACGCAGTATTTT. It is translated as CATSGTGVDTQYF.

The CDR3 nucleotides read TGTGCCAGCAGTTACTCGGCGCTAGCGGTCTCCTACGAGCAGTACTTC. Translated, it gives CASSYSALAVSYEQYF. V usage is TRBV6-5 and J usage is TRBJ2-7; 7 nucleotides line up with TRBD2. Trimming cost V 0 bases and J 0 bases; bases outside gene matches: 5. The CDR3 spans 16 residues. The V gene's germline CDR1 is MNHEY and CDR2 SVGAGI.

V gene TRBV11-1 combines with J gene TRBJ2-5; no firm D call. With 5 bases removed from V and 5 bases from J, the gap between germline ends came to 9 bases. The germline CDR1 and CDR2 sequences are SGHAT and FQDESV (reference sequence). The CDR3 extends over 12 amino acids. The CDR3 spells CASSPTEETQYF. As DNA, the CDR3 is TGTGCCAGCAGCCCGACTGAGGAGACCCAGTACTTC.

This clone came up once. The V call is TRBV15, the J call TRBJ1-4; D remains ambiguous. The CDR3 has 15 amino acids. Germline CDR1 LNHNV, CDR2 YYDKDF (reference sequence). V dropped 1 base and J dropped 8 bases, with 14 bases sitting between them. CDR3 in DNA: TGTGCCACCAGCAGAGCCACGGTGGGCCCAGAAAAACTGTTTTTT. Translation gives CATSRATVGPEKLFF.